This TCR beta chain is from a study of blood T cell repertoires in COVID-19 (dated by TCRdb to 2020 to 2021). Background for the entire study: Samples covering the acute and convalescent phases of COVID-19 were provided by collaborators in the United States, Italy and Spain. The prospective study material was composed of cDNA or gDNA derived from T cells, B-cell-depleted T cells, or PBMCs. The repertoires were released in a freely available public database intended as a resource for research on the immune response to SARS-CoV-2. Samples were obtained from the ongoing ImmuneRACE study (first 160 participants) and from 1,254 subjects provided by 6 global collaborators. The dataset comprised deeply sampled blood TCRbeta repertoires from subjects exposed to, actively infected with, or recovered from COVID-19. A de-identified subject ID, COVID-19 status, age in years and sex were almost always included in the sample metadata. Where HLA class I and class II types were available, the types were taken from metadata supplied by the sample provider, not from assay-based typing.

TCRbeta CDR3 regions were amplified from genomic DNA using the immunoSEQ Assay, a bias-controlled multiplex PCR. In the source study's methods: The number of nucleated cells in each sample was estimated from the amplification of reference gene primers within the assay. Sequence reads were collapsed and filtered to measure the absolute abundance of every unique TCRbeta CDR3 rearrangement. For each sample, productive Simpson clonality was calculated as the square root of Simpson's diversity index across productive rearrangements. As stored in TCRdb, this immuneACCESS dataset retains in-frame rearrangements with V and J assigned. A fraction of the clones does not appear; measured against another copy, unresolved V genes explain less than half of the discrepancy, and the remainder lacks a known reason. V, J and clone size reflect that table, while D and trimming were determined from the DNA. Across this sample there are about 180,000 clones, with about 81% seen only once. The top ten clones comprise 12% of the sample.

Concerning this clone itself: Its antigen has not been determined. Base qualities were left out, and no much larger clone turns up one base away.

CDR1 MNHEY and CDR2 SVGAGI are derived from the germline V gene. The CDR3 has 14 amino acids, counting the end cysteine and phenylalanine. The entry retains the CDR3 DNA only, 42 bases that are in frame from base 1. Here V drops 11 bases and J drops 0 bases, and the junction holds 8 bases not matched to any gene. At one collaborating source in Seattle, patients were enrolled during active infection and were followed longitudinally through the course of disease. Each collaborating institution followed its own protocols to collect whole blood in K2EDTA tubes. For TCRbeta analysis, collaborators shipped samples as frozen whole blood, isolated PBMCs, or DNA extracted from either of those sample types. The paper's findings and limits, for the study overall: The quantity of clinical and demographic metadata differed by source and by participant and was supplied without curation.

The source material was peripheral blood. This receptor was taken from a woman older than 75 with COVID-19, enrolled during active disease. This chain is built from TRBV6-5 and TRBJ2-3, and TRBD1 aligns with 7 junction nucleotides. The CDR3 protein sequence reads: CAARQGPSTDTQYF. At the DNA level, the sequence is TGTGCCGCTCGACAGGGTCCTAGCACAGATACGCAGTATTTT.